These 2 T cell receptor beta chains were sequenced from one sample in a study of vaccination effects on CD4 cells after COVID-19. Antigens of these TCRs are unknown. Antigen-specific CD4+ T cells were expanded (with viral peptide pools) by the ViraFEST assay ahead of sequencing. Isolating CD4+ T cells followed about 10 days of culture. Vaccinated recipients, who were negative for nucleocapsid antibodies, had no history of SARS-CoV-2 infection. Assay: immunoSEQ multiplex PCR; the TCRdb copy retains only in-frame clones and omits some. Seen here are some 22,000 clones, approximately 64% observed once, and the top ten hold under 15%. This specimen consisted of CD4+ T cells from PBMCs cultured with HCoV-OC43 spike peptides, obtained before COVID-19 vaccination. Specified subset: HCoV-OC43 spike overlapping peptide pool stimulation. These receptors were taken from a human donor who received a COVID-19 vaccine.

This clone has just a few counts. The chain uses TRBV5-4 and TRBJ1-3; possibly TRBD1 for D (5 bases). The ends were cut back, 1 base at V and 6 bases at J, with 8 bases in the middle. The CDR3 is 13 amino acids. Germline V lookup: CDR1 SGHNT, CDR2 YYREEE (reference sequence). CDR3 bases: TGTGCCAGCAGCTTGCAGGGAATAAACACCATATATTTT. This translates into CASSLQGINTIYF. The complete variable domain, with remaining parts taken from reference TRBV5-4 and TRBJ1-3, reads ETGVTQSPTHLIKTRGQQVTLRCSSQSGHNTVSWYQQALGQGPQFIFQYYREEENGRGNFPPRFSGLQFPNYSSELNVNALELDDSALYLCASSLQGINTIYFGEGSWLTVV.

The V gene is TRBV19, the J gene TRBJ2-4; 14 bases fit TRBD2. The CDR3 spans 19 residues. V was pared by 6 bases and J by 0 bases, with 10 bases of the junction left unmatched. Per the germline V gene, CDR1 is LNHDA and CDR2 is SQIVND (reference sequence). The CDR3 DNA reads TGTGCCAGTAGCGGACTAGCGGGGGGCTCGCTACTAGCCAAAAACATTCAGTACTTC. It translates to CASSGLAGGSLLAKNIQYF.